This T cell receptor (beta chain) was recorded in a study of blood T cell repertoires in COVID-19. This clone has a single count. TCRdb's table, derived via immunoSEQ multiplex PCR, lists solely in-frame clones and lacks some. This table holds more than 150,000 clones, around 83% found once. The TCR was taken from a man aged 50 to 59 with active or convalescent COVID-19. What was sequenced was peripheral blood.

In DNA, the CDR3 is TGTGCCAGCAGCCAAGATTTGGTAGCTGGGGGGGCGGAGGGCTACACCTTC. Translation gives CASSQDLVAGGAEGYTF. The chain joins TRBV3-1 (or the pseudogene TRBV3-2) to TRBJ1-2, with D perhaps TRBD1 (6 bases). The CDR3 extends over 17 amino acids. V was shortened by 0 bases and J by 8 bases, with 22 bases between the two germline ends. Germline V gene data show CDR1 as LGHDT and CDR2 as YNNKEL (reference sequence).